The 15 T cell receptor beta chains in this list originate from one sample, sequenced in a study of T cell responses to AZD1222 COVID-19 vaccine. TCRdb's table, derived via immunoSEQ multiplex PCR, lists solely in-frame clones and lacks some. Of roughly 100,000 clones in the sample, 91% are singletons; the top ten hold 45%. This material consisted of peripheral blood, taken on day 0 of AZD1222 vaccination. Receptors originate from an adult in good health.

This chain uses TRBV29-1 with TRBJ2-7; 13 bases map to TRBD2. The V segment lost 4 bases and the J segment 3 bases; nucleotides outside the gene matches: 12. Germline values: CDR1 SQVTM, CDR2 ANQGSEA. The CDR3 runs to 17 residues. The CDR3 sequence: CSVGTPGGTSGNYEQYF. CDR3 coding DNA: TGCAGCGTTGGGACACCGGGGGGGACTAGCGGGAACTACGAGCAGTACTTC.

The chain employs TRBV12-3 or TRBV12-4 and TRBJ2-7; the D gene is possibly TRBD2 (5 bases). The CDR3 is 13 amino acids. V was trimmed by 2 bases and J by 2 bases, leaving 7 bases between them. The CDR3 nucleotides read TGTGCCAGCAGTTTACGGACTGCCTACGAGCAGTACTTC. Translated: CASSLRTAYEQYF.

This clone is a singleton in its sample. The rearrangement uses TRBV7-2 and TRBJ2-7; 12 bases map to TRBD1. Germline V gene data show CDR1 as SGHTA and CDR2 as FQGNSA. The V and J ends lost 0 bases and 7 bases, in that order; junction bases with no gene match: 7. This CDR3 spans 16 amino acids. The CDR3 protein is CASSLASGTGGNEQYF. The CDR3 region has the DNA TGTGCCAGCAGCTTAGCATCCGGGACAGGGGGCAATGAGCAGTACTTC. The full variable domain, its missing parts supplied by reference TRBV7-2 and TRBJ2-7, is GAGVSQSPSNKVTEKGKDVELRCDPISGHTALYWYRQSLGQGLEFLIYFQGNSAPDKSGLPSDRFSAERTGGSVSTLTIQRTQQEDSAVYLCASSLASGTGGNEQYFGPGTRLTVT.

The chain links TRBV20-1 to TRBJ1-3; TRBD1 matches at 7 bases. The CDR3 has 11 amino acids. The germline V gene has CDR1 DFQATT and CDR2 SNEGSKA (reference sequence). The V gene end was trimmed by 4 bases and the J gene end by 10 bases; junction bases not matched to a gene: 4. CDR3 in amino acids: CSANRGGTIYF. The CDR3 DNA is TGCAGTGCTAACAGGGGAGGGACCATATATTTT.

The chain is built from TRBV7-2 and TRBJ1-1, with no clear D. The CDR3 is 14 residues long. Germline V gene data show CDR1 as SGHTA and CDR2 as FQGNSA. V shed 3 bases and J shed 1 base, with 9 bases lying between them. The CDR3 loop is CASSLKGSNTEAFF. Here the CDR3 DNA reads TGTGCCAGCAGCTTGAAGGGATCGAACACTGAAGCTTTCTTT.

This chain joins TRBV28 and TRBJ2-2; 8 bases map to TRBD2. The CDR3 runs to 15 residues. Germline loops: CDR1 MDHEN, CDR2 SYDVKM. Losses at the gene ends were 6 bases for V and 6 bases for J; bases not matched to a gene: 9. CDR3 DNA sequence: TGTGCCAGCAGCCTTTTTCGCGGGAGGCCCGGGGAGCTGTTTTTT. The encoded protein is CASSLFRGRPGELFF.

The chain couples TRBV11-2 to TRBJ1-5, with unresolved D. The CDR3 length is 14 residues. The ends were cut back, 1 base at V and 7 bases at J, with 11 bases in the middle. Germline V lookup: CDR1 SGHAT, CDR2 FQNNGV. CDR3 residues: CASSLVGARQPQHF. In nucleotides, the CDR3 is TGTGCCAGCAGCTTAGTTGGTGCCCGGCAGCCCCAGCATTTT.

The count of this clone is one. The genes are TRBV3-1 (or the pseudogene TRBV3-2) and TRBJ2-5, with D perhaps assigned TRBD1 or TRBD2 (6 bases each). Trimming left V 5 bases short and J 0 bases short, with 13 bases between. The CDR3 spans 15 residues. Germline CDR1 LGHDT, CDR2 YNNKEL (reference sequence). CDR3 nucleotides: TGTGCCAGCAGCGAAGGAGGGGGGTACCAAGAGACCCAGTACTTC. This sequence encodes CASSEGGGYQETQYF.

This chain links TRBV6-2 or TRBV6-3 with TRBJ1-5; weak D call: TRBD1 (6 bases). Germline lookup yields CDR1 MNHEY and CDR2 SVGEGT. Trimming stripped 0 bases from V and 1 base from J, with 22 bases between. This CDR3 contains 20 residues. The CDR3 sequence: CASSYSKRGGPRESNQPQHF. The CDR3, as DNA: TGTGCCAGCAGTTACTCGAAGCGCGGGGGGCCGAGGGAAAGCAATCAGCCCCAGCATTTT.

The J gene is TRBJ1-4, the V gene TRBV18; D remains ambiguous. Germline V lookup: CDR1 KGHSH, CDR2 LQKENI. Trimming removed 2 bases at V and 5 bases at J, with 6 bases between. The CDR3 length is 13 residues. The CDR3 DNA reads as TGTGCCAGCTCACCAATTCCGAATGAAAAACTGTTTTTT. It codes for CASSPIPNEKLFF.

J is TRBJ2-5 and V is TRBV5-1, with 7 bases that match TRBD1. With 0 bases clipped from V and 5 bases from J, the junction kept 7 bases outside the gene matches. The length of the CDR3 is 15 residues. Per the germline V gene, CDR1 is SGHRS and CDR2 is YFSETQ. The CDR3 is CASSLARGGRETQYF. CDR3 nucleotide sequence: TGCGCCAGCAGCTTGGCCAGAGGGGGCAGGGAGACCCAGTACTTC.

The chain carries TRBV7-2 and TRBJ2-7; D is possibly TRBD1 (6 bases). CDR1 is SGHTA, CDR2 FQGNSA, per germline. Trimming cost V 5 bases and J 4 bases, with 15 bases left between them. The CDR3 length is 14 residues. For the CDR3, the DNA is TGTGCCAGCAGCCCCACTGTACAGGGTTACGAGCAGTACTTC. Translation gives CASSPTVQGYEQYF.

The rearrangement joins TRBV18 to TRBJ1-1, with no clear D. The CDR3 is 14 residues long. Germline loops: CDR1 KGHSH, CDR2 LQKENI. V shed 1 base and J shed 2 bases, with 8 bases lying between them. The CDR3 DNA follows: TGTGCCAGCTCACCACGGAACCTTAACACTGAAGCTTTCTTT. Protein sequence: CASSPRNLNTEAFF.

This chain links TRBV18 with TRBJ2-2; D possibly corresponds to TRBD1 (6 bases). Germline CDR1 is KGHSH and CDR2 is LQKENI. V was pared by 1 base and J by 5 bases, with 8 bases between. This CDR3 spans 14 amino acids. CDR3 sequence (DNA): TGTGCCAGCTCACCACTCCAGGGGACCGGGGAGCTGTTTTTT. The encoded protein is CASSPLQGTGELFF.

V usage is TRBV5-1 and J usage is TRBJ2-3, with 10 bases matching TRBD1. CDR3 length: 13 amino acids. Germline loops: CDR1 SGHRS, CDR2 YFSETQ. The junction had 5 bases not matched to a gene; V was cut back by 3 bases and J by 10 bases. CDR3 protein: CASSWGGTGAQYF. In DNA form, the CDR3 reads TGCGCCAGCAGCTGGGGCGGGACAGGGGCGCAGTATTTT.